The 6 T cell receptor beta chains given below trace back to one sample, sequenced in a study of blood T cell repertoires in COVID-19. TCRdb keeps only in-frame clones here, not all; method: immunoSEQ multiplex PCR. The data contain more than 250,000 clones, about 89% of them singletons. Sample: PBMCs or T cells enriched from blood (not recorded which). The receptors stem from a woman in her thirties who had recovered from COVID-19.

The rearrangement uses TRBV2 and TRBJ1-2; 8 bases fit TRBD1. J was trimmed by 3 bases and V by 10 bases; bases with no gene match: 10. This CDR3 spans 14 amino acids. The germline gives CDR1 SNHLY, CDR2 FYNNEI. This CDR3 is CATKRNRGDYGYTF. The DNA for the CDR3 is TGTGCCACCAAGAGGAACAGGGGGGACTATGGCTACACCTTC.

The chain couples TRBV28 to TRBJ1-6; 9 positions match TRBD1. The germline V gene encodes CDR1 MDHEN and CDR2 SYDVKM. CDR3 length: 14 amino acids. The V gene end was trimmed by 6 bases and the J gene end by 14 bases; junction bases not matched to a gene: 11. Here the CDR3 reads CASSPGTGRLALHF. CDR3 coding DNA: TGTGCCAGCAGCCCCGGGACAGGGCGCCTGGCCCTCCACTTT. Together with reference TRBV28 and TRBJ1-6, the CDR3 gives the full variable domain: DVKVTQSSRYLVKRTGEKVFLECVQDMDHENMFWYRQDPGLGLRLIYFSYDVKMKEKGDIPEGYSVSREKKERFSLILESASTNQTSMYLCASSPGTGRLALHFGNGTRLTVT.

This chain connects TRBV5-1 to TRBJ2-3; D possibly corresponds to TRBD2 (6 bases). Trimming left V 2 bases short and J 5 bases short, with 15 bases between. The CDR3 has 15 residues. The germline gives CDR1 SGHRS, CDR2 YFSETQ. The CDR3 region is CASSFRRDGGDTQYF. Here the CDR3 DNA reads TGCGCCAGCAGCTTCAGGAGAGACGGGGGAGATACGCAGTATTTT.

V gene TRBV5-1 combines with J gene TRBJ2-2; 10 bases are a match to TRBD2. Germline V gene lookup returns CDR1 SGHRS and CDR2 YFSETQ. The trim removed 4 bases at V and 5 bases at J, leaving 8 bases unmatched. The CDR3 consists of 16 residues. The CDR3 loop is CASSIQRGGLTGELFF. In DNA, the CDR3 is TGCGCCAGCAGCATCCAGCGGGGGGGCTTGACCGGGGAGCTGTTTTTT. The whole variable domain, remainder taken from reference TRBV5-1 and TRBJ2-2, is KAGVTQTPRYLIKTRGQQVTLSCSPISGHRSVSWYQQTPGQGLQFLFEYFSETQRNKGNFPGRFSGRQFSNSRSEMNVSTLELGDSALYLCASSIQRGGLTGELFFGEGSRLTVL.

This sequence joins TRBV5-1 and TRBJ2-3, with D tentatively TRBD2 (5 bases). Trimming removed 2 bases from V and 5 bases from J, with 9 bases in between. This CDR3 is 13 amino acids long. Germline-derived CDR1 and CDR2 are SGHRS and YFSETQ. The CDR3 loop reads CASSLTSGDTQYF. The CDR3 region has the DNA TGCGCCAGCAGCTTAACCAGCGGAGATACGCAGTATTTT.

The J gene is TRBJ1-2, the V gene TRBV11-2, with 9 nucleotides matching TRBD1. Germline V gene sequence: CDR1 SGHAT, CDR2 FQNNGV. This CDR3 spans 14 amino acids. Germline trimming cut 5 bases from V and 4 bases from J; bases unmatched to any gene: 5. DNA of the CDR3: TGTGCCAGCAGCCGAGGACAGGGGCCCTATGGCTACACCTTC. It encodes CASSRGQGPYGYTF.